This is a list of T cell receptor beta chains from one sample in a study of TIL therapy for anti-PD-1-resistant metastatic lung cancer. Libraries were prepared by immunoSEQ multiplex PCR; TCRdb keeps only in-frame clonotypes and omits some of them. The sample holds some 37,000 clones, around 70% seen once. The starting material was blood, obtained at baseline. These receptors were collected from a person aged 25-79 years with non-small cell lung cancer. CDR3s include the opening cysteine and the closing phenylalanine or tryptophan. The D gene is left open where the match is weak. Clone sizes are given selectively: once, few, many, or a class where the clone is expanded.

size	V	length	J	D	CDR3	DNA
-	TRBV7-9	14	TRBJ2-5	-	CASSYVVGAETQYF	TGTGCCAGCAGCTACGTGGTAGGGGCGGAGACCCAGTACTTC
-	TRBV6-5	13	TRBJ1-2	-	CASSYSDSYGYTF	TGTGCCAGCAGTTATTCCGACAGTTATGGCTACACCTTC
few	TRBV19	15	TRBJ1-5	TRBD1	CASSMRGQGHQPQHF	TGTGCCAGTAGTATGAGGGGACAGGGCCATCAGCCCCAGCATTTT
-	TRBV19	15	TRBJ1-2	-	CASSKGHSFNYGYTF	TGTGCCAGTAGTAAGGGACATTCATTCAACTATGGCTACACCTTC
few	TRBV5-1	14	TRBJ1-2	TRBD1	CASSPEDRGYGYTF	TGCGCCAGCAGCCCTGAGGACAGGGGCTATGGCTACACCTTC
-	TRBV7-9	15	TRBJ2-1	TRBD2	CASSRPSGGTNEQFF	TGTGCCAGCAGCCGGCCTAGCGGGGGGACAAATGAGCAGTTCTTC
-	TRBV29-1	15	TRBJ2-1	TRBD2	CSVVGGALYYNEQFF	TGCAGCGTTGTCGGGGGGGCCCTATACTACAATGAGCAGTTCTTC
-	TRBV19	14	TRBJ1-2	-	CASNRDRRGGGYTF	TGTGCCAGTAACCGGGACCGCCGCGGTGGTGGCTACACCTTC
-	TRBV4-2	17	TRBJ2-3	TRBD1	CASSQTTGGQGAYTQYF	TGTGCCAGCAGCCAAACCACTGGGGGACAGGGGGCATATACGCAGTATTTT
-	TRBV4-1	15	TRBJ2-7	-	CASSQRSMGSYEQYF	TGCGCCAGCAGCCAAAGATCAATGGGAAGCTACGAGCAGTACTTC
-	TRBV11-3	16	TRBJ2-3	TRBD2	CASSETSGGAGDTQYF	TGTGCCAGCAGCGAGACTAGCGGGGGGGCCGGGGATACGCAGTATTTT
-	TRBV2	15	TRBJ2-7	-	CASREKSGSSYEQYF	TGTGCCAGCAGAGAAAAGAGCGGTAGCTCCTACGAGCAGTACTTC
few	TRBV6-1	14	TRBJ1-5	-	CASSAGVSYQPQHF	TGTGCCAGCAGCGCAGGGGTATCTTATCAGCCCCAGCATTTT
-	TRBV19	17	TRBJ1-2	TRBD1	CASSGPGQLVFNYGYTF	TGTGCCAGTAGTGGCCCGGGACAGCTAGTCTTTAACTATGGCTACACCTTC
-	TRBV2	12	TRBJ1-5	-	CASSVRGAAQHF	TGTGCCAGCAGTGTTAGGGGAGCAGCCCAGCATTTT
few	TRBV5-1	14	TRBJ1-5	-	CASSLDGGDQPQHF	TGCGCCAGCAGCTTGGACGGGGGTGATCAGCCCCAGCATTTT
-	TRBV7-9	16	TRBJ2-1	TRBD2	CASSFPGRGGMDEQFF	TGTGCCAGCAGCTTTCCCGGGCGGGGGGGTATGGATGAGCAGTTCTTC
-	TRBV4-3	17	TRBJ2-3	TRBD2	CASSQDVAGGPTDTQYF	TGCGCCAGCAGCCAGGATGTAGCGGGAGGACCCACAGATACGCAGTATTTT
-	TRBV6-4	13	TRBJ1-1	-	CASSRQVNTEAFF	TGTGCCAGCTCTCGACAGGTGAACACTGAAGCTTTCTTT
few	TRBV28	15	TRBJ1-1	-	CASSLSPPGRPEAFF	TGTGCCAGCAGTTTGTCCCCCCCCGGACGGCCCGAAGCTTTCTTT
-	TRBV19	15	TRBJ2-3	TRBD2	CASSILAGAADTQYF	TGTGCCAGTAGTATTCTAGCGGGAGCTGCAGATACGCAGTATTTT
-	TRBV7-2	13	TRBJ2-5	-	CASSRDFEETQYF	TGTGCCAGCAGCCGAGATTTCGAAGAGACCCAGTACTTC
-	TRBV5-5	16	TRBJ2-3	TRBD2	CASSSGLAGVTDTQYF	TGTGCCAGCAGCTCCGGACTAGCGGGGGTCACAGATACGCAGTATTTT
-	TRBV27	14	TRBJ1-2	-	CASSSERDIGGYTF	TGTGCCAGCAGTTCGGAGCGGGATATTGGGGGCTACACCTTC
-	TRBV9	13	TRBJ1-1	-	CASSVGGDTEAFF	TGTGCCAGCAGCGTAGGGGGGGATACTGAAGCTTTCTTT
-	TRBV6-1	14	TRBJ2-7	TRBD1	CASSGEDRGYEQYF	TGTGCCAGCAGTGGGGAGGACAGGGGTTACGAGCAGTACTTC
-	TRBV7-9	15	TRBJ2-3	-	CASSLGIRATDTQYF	TGTGCCAGCAGCCTCGGCATACGGGCCACAGATACGCAGTATTTT
-	TRBV9	15	TRBJ2-3	-	CASAGHQTLTDTQYF	TGTGCCAGCGCGGGACACCAGACCCTCACAGATACGCAGTATTTT
-	TRBV6-5	16	TRBJ2-1	TRBD1	CASRSEPTGSYNEQFF	TGTGCCAGCCGTTCCGAGCCGACAGGGTCCTACAATGAGCAGTTCTTC
-	TRBV14	14	TRBJ1-2	-	CASSQDLAQIGYTF	TGTGCCAGCAGCCAAGATCTGGCACAAATCGGCTACACCTTC
once	TRBV28	15	TRBJ2-5	-	CASSTTGGMVETQYF	TGTGCCAGCAGCACCACCGGGGGAATGGTGGAGACCCAGTACTTC
few	TRBV2	14	TRBJ1-1	-	CASSGDGRGTEAFF	TGTGCCAGCAGTGGGGACGGCAGGGGCACTGAAGCTTTCTTT
-	TRBV9	20	TRBJ1-4	-	CASSVDGSGGQHATNEKLFF	TGTGCCAGCAGCGTAGATGGCAGTGGGGGACAACACGCAACTAATGAAAAACTGTTTTTT
few	TRBV6-5	14	TRBJ1-1	-	CASSYFISNTEAFF	TGTGCCAGCAGTTACTTCATATCGAACACTGAAGCTTTCTTT
-	TRBV7-6	14	TRBJ2-5	TRBD2	CASSLRGAQETQYF	TGTGCCAGCAGCTTGCGGGGGGCCCAAGAGACCCAGTACTTC